The 13 T cell receptor beta chains presented below share a single source sample, sequenced in a study of blood T cell repertoires in COVID-19. Sequencing used immunoSEQ multiplex PCR; TCRdb keeps in-frame clones, though not all of them. The data contain about 190,000 clones, approximately 90% of them seen just once; the ten biggest clones take up around 1.1%. Sequenced material: peripheral blood. These receptors were obtained from a man aged 25 to 40 with acute or convalescent COVID-19.

The chain is built from TRBV4-1 and TRBJ2-5; TRBD2 matches at 9 bases. J was trimmed by 5 bases and V by 5 bases; bases with no gene match: 9. The germline V gene has CDR1 MGHRA and CDR2 YSYEKL. The CDR3 is made up of 15 amino acids. CDR3 protein: CASSELAGGAETQYF. CDR3 in DNA: TGCGCCAGCAGCGAACTAGCGGGCGGGGCGGAGACCCAGTACTTC.

V usage is TRBV21-1 and J usage is TRBJ1-2; whether TRBD1, the table's D call, matches the DNA was not checked. TRBV21-1 is marked as a pseudogene. The length of the CDR3 is 16 residues. CDR3: CASTRVGDRDGYGYTF. Written as DNA, the CDR3 is TGTGCCAGCACTCGGGTGGGGGACAGGGATGGATATGGCTACACCTTC.

The chain joins TRBV3-1 (or the pseudogene TRBV3-2) to TRBJ2-4; 8 nucleotides match TRBD1. The CDR3 is 16 amino acids. After removal of 2 bases from V and 7 bases from J, the junction contained 10 bases not matched to a gene. CDR1 and CDR2 from the germline V gene are LGHDT and YNNKEL (reference sequence). The CDR3 is CASSQYSRTGLNIQYF. DNA for the CDR3: TGTGCCAGCAGCCAATACTCCCGGACAGGGCTGAACATTCAGTACTTC.

V gene TRBV28 combines with J gene TRBJ2-1; TRBD1 matches 7 bases. Germline assignment: CDR1 MDHEN and CDR2 SYDVKM. The CDR3 is 16 residues long. V trimming: 6 bases; J trimming: 6 bases; junction bases outside the gene matches: 14. The CDR3 sequence: CASRLTHRGWGNEQFF. The CDR3 DNA follows: TGTGCCAGCAGACTCACCCACAGGGGATGGGGCAATGAGCAGTTCTTC.

Note on this clone: Germline is not matched at one junction end, which may reflect a read error. The CDR3 DNA follows: TGTGCTAGCAGCCCTCGGGCGGGTACCCGACGGGAGACCCAGTACTTC. Protein sequence: CASSPRAGTRRETQYF. The genes are TRBV7-7 and TRBJ2-5; tentative D call: TRBD2 (5 bases). This CDR3 has 16 residues. CDR1 is SSHAT and CDR2 is FNYEAQ in the germline V gene (reference sequence).

The chain employs TRBV24-1 and TRBJ2-1; no reliable D call. The CDR3 consists of 10 residues. In germline, CDR1 is KGHDR, CDR2 SFDVKD. The V end lost 12 bases, the J end lost 2 bases, and 4 bases lay between the germline ends. CDR3 coding DNA: TGTGCCGCTACCTACAATGAGCAGTTCTTC. Amino acid sequence: CAATYNEQFF.

The V call is TRBV7-9, the J call TRBJ1-1; D ambiguous. Between the trimmed V and J ends, which lost 4 bases and 8 bases, there was a span of 17 bases. There are 14 residues in the CDR3. Germline V CDR1 and CDR2: SEHNR, FQNEAQ (reference sequence). DNA for the CDR3: TGTGCCAGCAGCTCACGACTCTCGGGTGGGGAAGCTTTCTTT. Its translation is CASSSRLSGGEAFF.

CDR3 protein: CASSTRQGSYGYTF. In nucleotides, the CDR3 is TGTGCCAGCAGCACAAGACAGGGCTCCTATGGCTACACCTTC. The chain uses TRBV21-1 and TRBJ1-2; TRBD1 reflects the table's D call only, with no check against the DNA. TRBV21-1 is a listed pseudogene. The CDR3 is 14 residues long.

The CDR3 sequence: CASSLRDRGAHTEAFF. The CDR3 DNA sequence: TGTGCCAGCAGCTTGAGGGACAGGGGGGCCCACACTGAAGCTTTCTTT. The rearrangement links TRBV5-6 to TRBJ1-1; 11 bases are shared with TRBD1. The germline V gene has CDR1 SGHDT and CDR2 YYEEEE. The CDR3 contains 16 residues. J was trimmed by 3 bases and V by 1 base; bases with no gene match: 5.

The rearrangement links TRBV7-2 to TRBJ1-5; weak D call: TRBD1 (6 bases). The CDR3 totals 15 residues. The germline gives CDR1 SGHTA, CDR2 FQGNSA. V lost 5 bases to trimming and J lost 7 bases, with 18 bases between them. Here the CDR3 DNA reads TGTGCCAGCAGCCCCGGGACCGGGGGGGCCCAGCCCCAGCATTTT. As protein: CASSPGTGGAQPQHF. Full variable domain (remainder filled in from reference TRBV7-2 and TRBJ1-5): GAGVSQSPSNKVTEKGKDVELRCDPISGHTALYWYRQSLGQGLEFLIYFQGNSAPDKSGLPSDRFSAERTGGSVSTLTIQRTQQEDSAVYLCASSPGTGGAQPQHFGDGTRLSIL.

The chain couples TRBV30 to TRBJ1-4; TRBD1 matches 8 bases. Germline values: CDR1 GTSNPN, CDR2 SVGIG (reference sequence). V lost 0 bases, J lost 8 bases, and 8 bases stayed unmatched. This CDR3 is 15 amino acids long. The CDR3 coding sequence is TGTGCCTGGAGTGTACAGGGACAGGCCATGGAAAAACTGTTTTTT. Translated: CAWSVQGQAMEKLFF.

V is TRBV2 and J is TRBJ1-5; tentatively, D is TRBD1 (6 bases). This CDR3 contains 13 residues. Germline CDR1 is SNHLY and CDR2 is FYNNEI. V lost 6 bases, J lost 11 bases, and 17 bases lay in between. The CDR3 DNA is TGTGCCAGCAGAGGACAGCACCTCTCTGCCCAGCATTTT. The encoded protein is CASRGQHLSAQHF. Together with reference TRBV2 and TRBJ1-5, the CDR3 gives the full variable domain: EPEVTQTPSHQVTQMGQEVILRCVPISNHLYFYWYRQILGQKVEFLVSFYNNEISEKSEIFDDQFSVERPDGSNFTLKIRSTKLEDSAMYFCASRGQHLSAQHFGDGTRLSIL.

The chain couples TRBV27 to TRBJ2-5, with D perhaps matching TRBD2 (7 bases). Germline CDR1 reads MNHEY; CDR2 reads SMNVEV (reference sequence). The CDR3 loop spans 13 amino acids. The V end lost 5 bases, the J end lost 4 bases, and 11 bases lay between the germline ends. CDR3 protein: CASSQGRVETQYF. The CDR3 coding sequence is TGTGCCAGCAGTCAGGGGAGGGTAGAGACCCAGTACTTC.